Below, 5 T cell receptor beta chains from the same sample are listed, as sequenced in a study of cytomegalovirus exposure and HLA in healthy donors. PCR amplification relied on 60 Vbeta primers (plus 13 Jbeta primers). Sequencing was performed with immunoSEQ multiplex PCR; in TCRdb, only in-frame clones are kept and a portion is missing. Of around 140,000 clones listed, approximately 82% are singletons. The sequencing sample was made of PBMCs. These receptors were collected from a man between 25 and 39 years old in good health and CMV-seropositive.

This clone was recorded only once. The chain links TRBV6-5 to TRBJ2-1; D is perhaps TRBD1 (5 bases). This CDR3 contains 14 residues. Germline values: CDR1 MNHEY, CDR2 SVGAGI. V was shortened by 4 bases and J by 9 bases, with 16 bases between the two germline ends. The CDR3 sequence: CASSSPPRGSEQFF. CDR3 coding DNA: TGTGCCAGCAGTTCCCCTCCTAGGGGAAGTGAGCAGTTCTTC.

This chain joins TRBV9 and TRBJ2-1, with D maybe TRBD2 (6 bases). V gave up 4 bases and J gave up 0 bases, with 14 bases separating them. The CDR3 runs 16 residues. The germline V gene has CDR1 SGDLS and CDR2 YYNGEE. The DNA for the CDR3 is TGTGCCAGCAGCCCCCACGCGCGGGGCTCCTACAATGAGCAGTTCTTC. It translates to CASSPHARGSYNEQFF.

The chain recombines TRBV9 with TRBJ2-1; a possible D gene is TRBD2 (5 bases). Germline V gene data show CDR1 as SGDLS and CDR2 as YYNGEE. CDR3 size: 15 residues. Trimming took off 0 bases at V and 0 bases at J, with 7 bases between the two ends. The CDR3 spells CASSVASTSYNEQFF. The CDR3 bases are TGTGCCAGCAGCGTAGCTAGCACCTCCTACAATGAGCAGTTCTTC.

This sequence joins TRBV10-2 and TRBJ2-5, with D maybe TRBD2 (6 bases). The CDR3 covers 13 residues. Germline CDR1 WSHSY, CDR2 SAAADI. V was cut by 8 bases and J by 1 base, with 11 bases left in between. The CDR3 DNA sequence: TGCGCCAGCGCGGGGCAGGGCCAAGAGACCCAGTACTTC. Protein product: CASAGQGQETQYF.

Only a few counts were recorded for this clone. The chain couples TRBV27 to TRBJ1-2; possibly TRBD1 for D (6 bases). This CDR3 is built from 13 residues. V lost 3 bases and J lost 2, with 7 bases in between. Looked up from germline, CDR1 is MNHEY and CDR2 is SMNVEV (reference sequence). DNA of the CDR3: TGTGCCAGCAGTTTTACAGGGAACTATGGCTACACCTTC. This codes for CASSFTGNYGYTF.